This TCR beta chain appears in the sequencing data of a study of T-cell memory formation after mild COVID-19. Study-wide background: TCR clusters largely stayed donor specific.

The CDR3 totals 16 residues. In germline, CDR1 is ENHRY, CDR2 SYGVKD. V gave up 3 bases and J gave up 0 bases, with 12 bases separating them. Points from the study as a whole: In second-wave clones peaking day 37, SARS-CoV-2 specificity remained unconfirmed. Pre-infection memory held some responding clones, suggesting pre-existing cross-reactive T cells responded. Most CD4+ clones that shrank were in CM and EM, while CD8+ ones turned up in EMRA.

Regarding this clonotype: Antigen unknown.

TCRdb ran MiXCR on the 5' RACE reads and lists one entry per CDR3 protein. This table holds hundreds of thousands of distinct CDR3 sequences, about 22% found once. V is TRBV10-3 and J is TRBJ1-3, with a tentative D call TRBD1 (6 bases). The clonotype was recovered from an adult woman who had mild COVID-19 (a few samples of this study predate the infection). Cell type and time point are not known. The sequenced sample was PBMCs or a T cell subset sorted from them (not recorded which). The CDR3 reads CAISESTGLSGNTIYF. The CDR3 DNA follows: TGTGCCATCAGTGAATCCACAGGGCTCTCTGGAAACACCATATATTTT.